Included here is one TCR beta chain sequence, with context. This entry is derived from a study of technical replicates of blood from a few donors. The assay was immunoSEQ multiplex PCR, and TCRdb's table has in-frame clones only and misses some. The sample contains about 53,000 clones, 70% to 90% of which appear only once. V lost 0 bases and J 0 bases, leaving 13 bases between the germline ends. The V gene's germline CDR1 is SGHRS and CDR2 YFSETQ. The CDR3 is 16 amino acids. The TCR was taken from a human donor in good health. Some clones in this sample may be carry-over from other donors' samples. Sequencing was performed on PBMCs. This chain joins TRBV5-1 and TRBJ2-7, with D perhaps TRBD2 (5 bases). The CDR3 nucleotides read TGCGCCAGCAGCTTGGATCCTAGCCCTAGCTCCTACGAGCAGTACTTC. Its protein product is CASSLDPSPSSYEQYF. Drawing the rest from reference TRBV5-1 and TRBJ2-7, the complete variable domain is KAGVTQTPRYLIKTRGQQVTLSCSPISGHRSVSWYQQTPGQGLQFLFEYFSETQRNKGNFPGRFSGRQFSNSRSEMNVSTLELGDSALYLCASSLDPSPSSYEQYFGPGTRLTVT.